Each of the 11 T cell receptor beta chains below was sequenced from the same sample in a study of blood T cell repertoires in COVID-19. The protocol was immunoSEQ multiplex PCR, while the TCRdb copy is restricted to in-frame clones and leaves out a portion. The sample contains around 120,000 clones, roughly 85% of which appear only once. Sequencing used peripheral blood. The receptor set was obtained from a man aged 25-45 years with acute or convalescent COVID-19.

The chain employs TRBV3-1 (or the pseudogene TRBV3-2) and TRBJ2-1; 9 bases agree with TRBD2. The CDR3 runs to 17 residues. Germline CDR1 LGHDT, CDR2 YNNKEL (reference sequence). The J segment lost 8 bases and the V segment lost 4 bases, leaving 15 bases of the junction unmatched. The CDR3 loop is CASSRTQGAGGPYEQFF. The CDR3 DNA is TGTGCCAGCAGCCGGACCCAAGGGGCGGGAGGGCCGTATGAGCAGTTCTTC.

This sequence joins TRBV7-6 and TRBJ1-5; D might be TRBD1 (6 bases). The germline gives CDR1 SGHVS, CDR2 FNYEAQ. The V and J ends lost 1 base and 7 bases respectively, with 11 bases between them. The CDR3 covers 14 residues. The CDR3 DNA reads TGTGCCAGCAGCTTAGAAACAGGGAACCAGCCCCAGCATTTT. This encodes CASSLETGNQPQHF.

The chain carries TRBV5-4 and TRBJ1-4; weak D call: TRBD1 (5 bases). CDR3 size: 14 residues. V gave up 10 bases and J gave up 4 bases, with 17 bases separating them. Germline V CDR1 and CDR2: SGHNT, YYREEE (reference sequence). The CDR3 coding sequence is TGTGCCGACCAAGGAGCGGGACTTAATGAAAAACTGTTTTTT. Its protein is CADQGAGLNEKLFF.

The chain carries TRBV5-6 and TRBJ2-2; D not certain. The CDR3 extends over 13 amino acids. Trimming took off 4 bases at V and 4 bases at J, with 8 bases between the two ends. The germline V gene encodes CDR1 SGHDT and CDR2 YYEEEE. The CDR3 sequence is CASSPSPTGELFF. CDR3 sequence (DNA): TGTGCCAGCAGCCCCTCCCCCACCGGGGAGCTGTTTTTT. The full variable domain, in which reference TRBV5-6 and TRBJ2-2 provide the parts outside the CDR3, is DAGVTQSPTHLIKTRGQQVTLRCSPKSGHDTVSWYQQALGQGPQFIFQYYEEEERQRGNFPDRFSGHQFPNYSSELNVNALLLGDSALYLCASSPSPTGELFFGEGSRLTVL.

The DNA of the CDR3 is TGTGCCAGCAGCTTAGATACAGCAACGGAGACCCAGTACTTC. It translates to CASSLDTATETQYF. The chain employs TRBV11-2 and TRBJ2-5, with D hard to call. CDR3 size: 14 residues. Germline CDR1 reads SGHAT; CDR2 reads FQNNGV. Trimming shortened V by 0 bases and J by 5 bases, and 10 bases separated the two germline ends.

J is TRBJ2-7 and V is TRBV7-2; TRBD2 matches at 7 bases. The CDR3 has 13 amino acids. The trim removed 5 bases at V and 5 bases at J, leaving 6 bases unmatched. Germline CDR1 SGHTA, CDR2 FQGNSA. CDR3 loop: CASSPPGGHEQYF. In nucleotides, the CDR3 is TGTGCCAGCAGCCCTCCGGGGGGACACGAGCAGTACTTC.

Only one count was recorded for this clone. The J gene is TRBJ1-1, the V gene TRBV6-2 or TRBV6-3; no clear D. V shed 0 bases and J shed 7 bases, with 12 bases lying between them. The CDR3 loop spans 14 amino acids. Germline CDR1 MNHEY, CDR2 SVGEGT. The CDR3, as DNA: TGTGCCAGCAGTTACTCGATCGAGGACTATGAAGCTTTCTTT. As protein: CASSYSIEDYEAFF.

The rearrangement joins TRBV4-2 to TRBJ1-6; D is uncertain. This CDR3 has 13 residues. CDR1 LGHNA and CDR2 YNFKEQ come from the germline V gene. V was shortened by 4 bases and J by 9 bases, with 10 bases between the two germline ends. CDR3 loop: CASSRVEGSPLHF. The CDR3 nucleotides are TGTGCCAGCAGCCGGGTTGAGGGTTCACCCCTCCACTTT.

V and J are TRBV7-8 and TRBJ2-7; 7 bases align to TRBD2. This CDR3 region has 14 residues. With V trimmed by 2 bases and J by 5 bases, 6 bases remained unmatched. Germline V lookup: CDR1 SGHVS, CDR2 FQNEAQ. CDR3 region: CASSLLGEGDEQYF. CDR3 nucleotides: TGTGCCAGCAGCTTACTAGGGGAGGGTGACGAGCAGTACTTC. The complete variable domain, with remaining parts taken from reference TRBV7-8 and TRBJ2-7, reads GAGVSQSPRYKVAKRGQDVALRCDPISGHVSLFWYQQALGQGPEFLTYFQNEAQLDKSGLPSDRFFAERPEGSVSTLKIQRTQQEDSAVYLCASSLLGEGDEQYFGPGTRLTVT.

V usage is TRBV19 and J usage is TRBJ2-2; maybe TRBD1 (6 bases). V was cut by 3 bases and J by 3 bases, with 11 bases left in between. Germline assignment: CDR1 LNHDA and CDR2 SQIVND (reference sequence). CDR3 length: 15 amino acids. The CDR3 here is CASSIGGLDTGELFF. CDR3 DNA: TGTGCCAGTAGTATTGGGGGCTTGGACACCGGGGAGCTGTTTTTT.

The chain is built from TRBV11-2 and TRBJ1-6; no clear D. The germline CDR1 and CDR2 sequences are SGHAT and FQNNGV. This CDR3 comprises 16 residues. Trimming took off 4 bases at V and 0 bases at J, with 10 bases between the two ends. The CDR3 loop is CASSSPRGSYNSPLHF. Written as DNA, the CDR3 is TGTGCCAGCAGCTCCCCGCGGGGCTCCTATAATTCACCCCTCCACTTT.